Listed below are T cell receptor beta chains from one sample, sequenced in a study of graft-versus-host responses after intestinal transplantation. Libraries were prepared by immunoSEQ multiplex PCR; TCRdb keeps only in-frame clonotypes and omits some of them. The repertoire has about 110,000 clones, approximately 92% of them found once; the top ten carry less than 0.55%. Antigens for these TCRs are unknown. The source material was unstimulated CD8+ T cells sorted from spleen or lymph node cells, sampled before intestinal transplant. The receptors derive from a human donor who received an intestinal transplant. Both conserved end residues are part of each CDR3. The D gene is left open where the match is weak. A clone size is listed for some rows: how often the clone was seen (once, few, many), or a class if it is expanded.

TRBV18	TRBJ1-1	.	.	CASSPLKGGDTEAFF	TGTGCCAGCTCACCACTCAAGGGGGGCGACACTGAAGCTTTCTTT
TRBV7-2	TRBJ2-1	.	once	CASSFYGNSYNEQFF	TGTGCCAGCAGCTTTTATGGGAATAGCTACAATGAGCAGTTCTTC
TRBV30	TRBJ2-7	TRBD2	.	CAWTPGLADTYEQYF	TGTGCCTGGACCCCGGGACTAGCGGATACCTACGAGCAGTACTTC
TRBV2	TRBJ1-2	.	.	CASRDSGPVRGYTF	TGTGCCAGCAGGGATTCCGGGCCCGTGAGGGGCTACACCTTC
TRBV7-9	TRBJ2-1	TRBD2	.	CASRNSGHYNEQFF	TGTGCCAGCAGGAATAGCGGGCACTACAATGAGCAGTTCTTC
TRBV7-3	TRBJ2-3	.	.	CASSMGVGSTDTQYF	TGTGCCAGCAGCATGGGGGTTGGTAGCACAGATACGCAGTATTTT
TRBV29-1	TRBJ2-7	.	.	CSVLRGNSYEQYF	TGCAGCGTTCTCCGGGGAAACTCCTACGAGCAGTACTTC
TRBV9	TRBJ1-1	TRBD1	.	CATDCDRANTEAFF	TGTGCCACCGATTGCGACAGGGCGAACACTGAAGCTTTCTTT
TRBV5-1	TRBJ2-7	TRBD2	.	CASSPKLGGSYEQYF	TGCGCCAGCAGCCCCAAACTTGGCGGGAGCTACGAGCAGTACTTC
TRBV7-6	TRBJ1-1	TRBD1	.	CASSPDRDAEAFF	TGTGCCAGCAGCCCCGACAGGGACGCTGAAGCTTTCTTT
TRBV5-1	TRBJ1-1	TRBD1	.	CASMGAGTVPSEAFF	TGCGCCAGCATGGGAGCCGGGACAGTACCATCTGAAGCTTTCTTT
TRBV28	TRBJ2-3	TRBD1	.	CASSADRVLNTDTQYF	TGTGCCAGCAGCGCTGACAGGGTCCTAAACACAGATACGCAGTATTTT
TRBV10-1	TRBJ1-5	.	.	CASSETWGQPQHF	TGCGCCAGCAGTGAGACCTGGGGGCAGCCCCAGCATTTT
TRBV5-1	TRBJ1-2	.	.	CATPSETGYTF	TGCGCCACCCCCTCGGAGACTGGCTACACCTTC
TRBV2	TRBJ2-3	.	.	CATLGTTYSRGAADTQYF	TGTGCCACCCTAGGGACCACCTATTCTAGGGGGGCGGCAGATACGCAGTATTTT
TRBV7-9	TRBJ1-4	.	.	CASSLAGGSGEKLFF	TGTGCCAGCAGCTTAGCCGGGGGTTCAGGCGAAAAACTGTTTTTT
TRBV4-2	TRBJ2-7	TRBD2	.	CASSQASGPKTYEQYF	TGTGCCAGCAGCCAAGCTAGCGGGCCCAAAACCTACGAGCAGTACTTC